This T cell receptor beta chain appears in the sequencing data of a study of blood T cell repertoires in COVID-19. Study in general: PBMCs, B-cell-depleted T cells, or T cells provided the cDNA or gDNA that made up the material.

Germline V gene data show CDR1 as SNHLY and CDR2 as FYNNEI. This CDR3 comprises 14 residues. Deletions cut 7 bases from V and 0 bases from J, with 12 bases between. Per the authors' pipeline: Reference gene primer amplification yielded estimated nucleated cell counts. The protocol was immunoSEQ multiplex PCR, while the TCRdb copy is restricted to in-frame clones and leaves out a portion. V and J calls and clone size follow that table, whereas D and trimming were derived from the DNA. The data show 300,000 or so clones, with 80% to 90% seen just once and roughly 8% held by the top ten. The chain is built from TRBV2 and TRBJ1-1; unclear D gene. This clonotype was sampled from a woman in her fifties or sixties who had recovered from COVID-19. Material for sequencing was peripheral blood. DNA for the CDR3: TGTGCCAGCACTGTAAGCAGGATGAACACTGAAGCTTTCTTT. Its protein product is CASTVSRMNTEAFF.